This T cell receptor beta chain was identified in a study of shared clonotypes between healthy human individuals. Regarding the study as a whole: Despite large depth, sorted-subset datasets appeared incompletely sequenced.

All the donors were Caucasian adults who lived in Nashville, Tennessee. It was at deep level that the assay was run. Profiled with immunoSEQ multiplex PCR; TCRdb holds only in-frame clones, not every one. The sample has 600,000 to 750,000 clones; roughly 88% are singletons. There are a few counts of this clone. What it binds is unknown. Per the germline V gene, CDR1 is SQVTM and CDR2 is ANQGSEA. Trimming cost V 5 bases and J 5 bases; bases outside gene matches: 5. This CDR3 has 13 amino acids. The sample was memory CD8+ T cells from PBMCs. This sample's subset: CD45RO+ cells pooled with CCR7-negative TemRA cells. This chain links TRBV29-1 with TRBJ1-2, with 10 positions matching TRBD1. This clonotype was sampled from a man between 18 and 29 years old in good health. Some clones in this sample may be carry-over from other donors' samples. The CDR3 region has the DNA TGCAGCGTTCCGGGACAGGGGTTTTATGGCTACACCTTC. Amino acids: CSVPGQGFYGYTF.